This TCR beta chain derives from a study of CD8+CD57+ T cells in acquired aplastic anemia. Study-level information: Each DNA sample taken from sorted CD4+ and CD8+ cells came to 2.5 to 4 ug on average. Healthy donors yielded roughly 9.9 million CD4+ cell reads on average.

Notes on this clonotype: Its cognate antigen is unknown. A read error is possible here, since a much larger clone lies one base away. Lacking the conserved final phenylalanine or tryptophan, this CDR3 likely reflects a read error.

CDR1 is DFQATT and CDR2 is SNEGSKA in the germline V gene (reference sequence). The CDR3 totals 13 residues. J was trimmed by 6 bases and V by 5 bases; bases with no gene match: 6. Study-wide findings and caveats: Patients and controls had CD8+ Simpson's diversity values that were not significantly distinct. The same twenty-nine CD8+ CDR3 sequences occurred in patients and in controls.

Investigators profiled TCR beta VDJ and CDR3 from genomic DNA template. TCRdb recomputed calls from the reads with MiXCR, one row per CDR3 protein. Of hundreds of thousands of distinct CDR3 sequences listed, 60% to 80% are singletons. V and J are TRBV20-1 and TRBJ2-1, with 8 positions matching TRBD2. Sequencing was performed on sorted CD4+, CD8+, or CD8+CD57+ T cells (not recorded which) from PBMCs. The TCR comes from a human donor in good health, serving as a control. In DNA form, the CDR3 reads TGCAGTGCTGGTCGGGGGGGGGGCAATGAGCAGTTCCTC. Its protein is CSAGRGGGNEQFL.